The 10 T cell receptor beta chains presented below share a single source sample, sequenced in a study of cytomegalovirus exposure and HLA in healthy donors. PCR was performed using 60 Vbeta and 13 Jbeta primers. Only in-frame clones appear in the TCRdb table, and some are missing; sequencing was by immunoSEQ multiplex PCR. Of around 130,000 clones listed, over 75% were seen once; the top ten hold about 1.8%. The sequenced sample was PBMCs. The receptors come from a boy younger than 18 in good health and CMV-seronegative.

The chain joins TRBV5-1 to TRBJ2-7; D not certain. The CDR3 runs to 13 residues. CDR1 is SGHRS, CDR2 YFSETQ, per germline. V was pared by 0 bases and J by 5 bases, with 9 bases between. The CDR3, as DNA: TGCGCCAGCAGCTTGGGCAACAGAGACGAGCAGTACTTC. Its translation is CASSLGNRDEQYF. The entire variable domain, with the rest obtained from reference TRBV5-1 and TRBJ2-7, is as follows: KAGVTQTPRYLIKTRGQQVTLSCSPISGHRSVSWYQQTPGQGLQFLFEYFSETQRNKGNFPGRFSGRQFSNSRSEMNVSTLELGDSALYLCASSLGNRDEQYFGPGTRLTVT.

For the CDR3, the DNA is TGTGCCAGCAGCACCCGACAGGGGGCGCCCGGGGCCAACGTCCTGACTTTC. Residues: CASSTRQGAPGANVLTF. This sequence joins TRBV9 and TRBJ2-6; 10 nucleotides line up with TRBD1. From germline, CDR1 is SGDLS and CDR2 YYNGEE. The V and J ends lost 4 bases and 4 bases, in that order; junction bases with no gene match: 8. The CDR3 is made up of 17 amino acids.

Note on this clone: One end of the junction does not line up with germline, which may come from a read error. The V gene is TRBV29-1, the J gene TRBJ1-2; 9 bases are a match to TRBD1. The germline V gene encodes CDR1 SQVTM and CDR2 ANQGSEA. There are 13 residues in the CDR3. The CDR3 loop is CSVTGTGSYGYPF. In DNA form, the CDR3 reads TGCAGCGTGACCGGGACAGGGTCCTATGGCTACCCCTTC. The variable domain in full, completed from reference TRBV29-1 and TRBJ1-2, reads SAVISQKPSRDICQRGTSLTIQCQVDSQVTMMFWYRQQPGQSLTLIATANQGSEATYESGFVIDKFPISRPNLTFSTLTVSNMSPEDSSIYLCSVTGTGSYGYPFGSGTRLTVV.

The chain carries TRBV6-1 and TRBJ1-5; D is perhaps TRBD1 (5 bases). This CDR3 region has 14 residues. Per germline, CDR1 MNHNS and CDR2 SASEGT. V was shortened by 10 bases and J by 5 bases, with 18 bases between the two germline ends. The DNA for the CDR3 is TGTGCCATCCCAGGGATAGACTCTTATCAGCCCCAGCATTTT. It translates to CAIPGIDSYQPQHF.

The gene calls are TRBV2 and TRBJ1-2; no clear D gene. CDR1 SNHLY and CDR2 FYNNEI come from the germline V gene. The CDR3 sequence is 12 residues long. V lost 6 bases, J lost 0 bases, and 5 bases lay in between. CDR3 protein: CASSISNYGYTF. DNA of the CDR3: TGTGCCAGCAGCATTTCTAACTATGGCTACACCTTC.

This chain joins TRBV5-1 and TRBJ2-2; D not resolved. The germline V gene encodes CDR1 SGHRS and CDR2 YFSETQ. Trimming stripped 0 bases from V and 7 bases from J, with 7 bases between. The CDR3 totals 13 residues. The CDR3 DNA reads TGCGCCAGCAGCTTGGACACCATCGGGGAGCTGTTTTTT. It codes for CASSLDTIGELFF.

V is TRBV4-3 and J is TRBJ2-7; 7 bases match TRBD1. The CDR3 sequence is 14 residues long. With V trimmed by 4 bases and J by 5 bases, 8 bases remained unmatched. The germline CDR1 and CDR2 sequences are LGHNA and YSLEER. CDR3 nucleotides: TGCGCCAGCAGCCCAGAGACAGGGAGTCACGAGCAGTACTTC. It yields the protein CASSPETGSHEQYF.

V gene TRBV19 combines with J gene TRBJ2-3; 8 nucleotides align to TRBD2. This CDR3 has 16 amino acids. Germline CDR1 and CDR2: LNHDA and SQIVND (reference sequence). Unmatched junction bases numbered 14, after V lost 8 bases and J lost 4 bases. CDR3 nucleotide sequence: TGTGCCAGTCAGAGGGCCGGCGGGGGGTTAGCAGATACGCAGTATTTT. This translates into CASQRAGGGLADTQYF.

This clone occurred once. The chain recombines TRBV5-4 with TRBJ1-2, with 8 bases fitting TRBD1. V lost 2 bases and J lost 8; bases outside the gene matches: 5. CDR1 SGHNT and CDR2 YYREEE come from the germline V gene (reference sequence). The CDR3 is 13 residues long. CDR3 in DNA: TGTGCCAGCAGCTTTCAGGGGGCGGCCGGCTACACCTTC. This encodes CASSFQGAAGYTF.

The chain combines TRBV5-1 with TRBJ1-4; D may be TRBD1 (5 bases). CDR3 length equals 14 residues. V was pared by 2 bases and J by 4 bases, with 9 bases between. CDR1 SGHRS and CDR2 YFSETQ come from the germline V gene. CDR3 coding DNA: TGCGCCAGCAGCTTAGGACACCTTAATGAAAAACTGTTTTTT. The encoded protein is CASSLGHLNEKLFF.